The 30 T cell receptor beta chains in this list originate from one sample, sequenced in a study of OX40 agonist ivuxolimab in advanced cancers. Sequenced by immunoSEQ multiplex PCR; TCRdb stores in-frame clones only, minus some. The sample records some 80,000 clones, over 70% being singletons. This material consisted of CD4+ or CD8+ T cells sorted from blood, taken in a trial of the OX40 agonist ivuxolimab. The origin of the receptors is an adult with an advanced solid tumor such as melanoma, head and neck, liver or kidney cancer.

The chain links TRBV5-1 to TRBJ2-3, with D possibly matching TRBD2 (6 bases). CDR3 length: 15 residues. The germline V gene encodes CDR1 SGHRS and CDR2 YFSETQ. Trimming shortened V by 0 bases and J by 0 bases, and 8 bases separated the two germline ends. The CDR3 coding sequence is TGCGCCAGCAGCTTGGTCGGGACTAGCACAGATACGCAGTATTTT. Translated, it gives CASSLVGTSTDTQYF. Using reference TRBV5-1 and TRBJ2-3 for the parts outside the CDR3, the full variable domain is KAGVTQTPRYLIKTRGQQVTLSCSPISGHRSVSWYQQTPGQGLQFLFEYFSETQRNKGNFPGRFSGRQFSNSRSEMNVSTLELGDSALYLCASSLVGTSTDTQYFGPGTRLTVL.

The chain couples TRBV30 to TRBJ1-2; perhaps TRBD1 as D (6 bases). V was trimmed by 2 bases and J by 4 bases, leaving 11 bases between them. The CDR3 extends over 13 amino acids. Germline lookup yields CDR1 GTSNPN and CDR2 SVGIG (reference sequence). This CDR3 reads CAWSPRTVYGYTF. For the CDR3, the DNA is TGTGCCTGGAGTCCCAGGACAGTCTATGGCTACACCTTC.

The chain links TRBV11-2 to TRBJ2-2; no clear D. The CDR3 is 16 amino acids. CDR1 and CDR2 (germline): SGHAT, FQNNGV. V was clipped by 2 bases and J by 0 bases, with 10 bases between them. In DNA form, the CDR3 reads TGTGCCAGCAGCTTAAATCCCCGGTCGAACACCGGGGAGCTGTTTTTT. This translates into CASSLNPRSNTGELFF.

The chain carries TRBV2 and TRBJ2-3; D possibly uses TRBD1 or TRBD2 (5 bases each). The V gene's germline CDR1 is SNHLY and CDR2 FYNNEI. V gave up 1 base and J gave up 10 bases, with 18 bases separating them. The CDR3 consists of 15 residues. The DNA of the CDR3 is TGTGCCAGCAGTGAAGAGAGATATGGGGGAAGTCCGCAGTATTTT. This encodes CASSEERYGGSPQYF.

The chain joins TRBV5-4 to TRBJ2-3; 8 nucleotides align to TRBD2. Germline loops: CDR1 SGHNT, CDR2 YYREEE (reference sequence). Trimming took 5 bases from V and 7 from J; bases not matched to a gene: 9. The length of the CDR3 is 14 residues. The CDR3 region has the DNA TGTGCCAGCAGTCGACTAGCGCCCGGGAATACGCAGTATTTT. Translating it yields CASSRLAPGNTQYF.

The chain recombines TRBV19 with TRBJ1-5, with D perhaps matching TRBD1 (6 bases). The V gene lost 5 bases and the J gene lost 6 bases, with 14 bases spanning the gap. CDR3 size: 14 residues. Germline V CDR1 and CDR2: LNHDA, SQIVND (reference sequence). The CDR3 loop is CASSLGGRGQPQHF. Here the CDR3 DNA reads TGTGCCAGTAGTTTAGGGGGGCGAGGTCAGCCCCAGCATTTT.

The chain employs TRBV5-1 and TRBJ2-2; TRBD2 agrees at 8 bases. The junction had 6 bases not matched to a gene; V was cut back by 5 bases and J by 6 bases. The CDR3 totals 14 residues. From germline, CDR1 is SGHRS and CDR2 YFSETQ. CDR3 DNA sequence: TGCGCCAGCAGGACGGGGGGGGCCCCCGGGGAGCTGTTTTTT. Residues: CASRTGGAPGELFF.

The chain recombines TRBV7-2 with TRBJ1-1; D may be TRBD1 (6 bases). Trimming pared 5 bases from V and 11 bases from J, leaving 18 bases between. The germline V gene has CDR1 SGHTA and CDR2 FQGNSA. This CDR3 spans 13 amino acids. The CDR3 DNA reads as TGTGCCAGCAGCCTCTCTGACAGGCGGGGGGCTTTCTTT. It encodes CASSLSDRRGAFF.

The gene calls are TRBV6-1 and TRBJ2-5, with D possibly being TRBD1 (6 bases). Trimming left V 4 bases short and J 1 base short, with 16 bases between. From germline, CDR1 is MNHNS and CDR2 SASEGT. CDR3 length: 16 residues. The CDR3: CASSAQFGTLQETQYF. CDR3 in DNA: TGTGCCAGCAGTGCGCAATTCGGGACACTCCAAGAGACCCAGTACTTC.

V is TRBV18 and J is TRBJ1-1, with D possibly being TRBD1 (6 bases). Trimming cost V 6 bases and J 0 bases, with 11 bases left between them. In germline, CDR1 is KGHSH, CDR2 LQKENI. The CDR3 is made up of 14 amino acids. The CDR3 DNA is TGTGCCAGCTCGGGGGGCGCGTTGAACACTGAAGCTTTCTTT. This codes for CASSGGALNTEAFF.

This chain uses TRBV9 with TRBJ2-3; the match to TRBD2 covers 7 bases. CDR3 length: 13 amino acids. Germline CDR1 is SGDLS and CDR2 is YYNGEE. Trimming removed 3 bases from V and 6 bases from J; junction bases left unmatched: 4. CDR3 DNA sequence: TGTGCCAGCAGCGGGACTAGTCTTGATACGCAGTATTTT. This translates into CASSGTSLDTQYF.

This chain uses TRBV30 with TRBJ2-1, with unresolved D. Germline CDR1 reads GTSNPN; CDR2 reads SVGIG (reference sequence). This CDR3 is built from 16 residues. The V and J ends lost 0 bases and 0 bases respectively, with 12 bases between them. The CDR3 is CAWSVGIGSSYNEQFF. CDR3 nucleotides: TGTGCCTGGAGTGTAGGTATAGGGTCCTCCTACAATGAGCAGTTCTTC.

The J gene is TRBJ2-1, the V gene TRBV19; no definite D call. Looked up from germline, CDR1 is LNHDA and CDR2 is SQIVND (reference sequence). The CDR3 has 13 residues. V dropped 4 bases and J dropped 7 bases, with 11 bases sitting between them. Written as DNA, the CDR3 is TGTGCCAGTAGTACTGGGCCGTTAAATGAGCAGTTCTTC. Its translation: CASSTGPLNEQFF.

The genes are TRBV5-1 and TRBJ1-2; 11 nucleotides align to TRBD1. The CDR3 consists of 16 residues. Germline loops: CDR1 SGHRS, CDR2 YFSETQ. With V trimmed by 1 base and J by 6 bases, 8 bases remained unmatched. The CDR3 nucleotides are TGCGCCAGCAGCTTGACTACCGGGACAGGGGGGAATGGCTACACCTTC. Translating gives CASSLTTGTGGNGYTF.

The V call is TRBV27, the J call TRBJ1-1; D not certain. Trimming removed 7 bases from V and 0 bases from J, with 12 bases in between. The CDR3 length is 14 residues. CDR1 and CDR2 from the germline V gene are MNHEY and SMNVEV (reference sequence). This CDR3 is CASKFGPMNTEAFF. The CDR3 DNA sequence: TGTGCCAGCAAATTCGGACCTATGAACACTGAAGCTTTCTTT.

The genes are TRBV6-1 and TRBJ2-2; 7 bases map to TRBD2. The germline gives CDR1 MNHNS, CDR2 SASEGT. V lost 7 bases, J lost 7 bases, and 12 bases stayed unmatched. The CDR3 extends over 15 amino acids. The CDR3 here is CASTPRGGVGGELFF. DNA for the CDR3: TGTGCCAGCACCCCCCGGGGAGGGGTAGGCGGGGAGCTGTTTTTT.

The genes are TRBV6-5 and TRBJ2-2; 9 positions agree with TRBD1. The CDR3 extends over 15 amino acids. The V segment lost 2 bases and the J segment 7 bases; nucleotides outside the gene matches: 5. Germline V gene data show CDR1 as MNHEY and CDR2 as SVGAGI. CDR3 residues: CASSYPGQGVGELFF. The CDR3 nucleotides read TGTGCCAGCAGTTACCCGGGACAGGGCGTCGGGGAGCTGTTTTTT.

The gene calls are TRBV6-1 and TRBJ2-7, with 8 bases lining up with TRBD1. With V trimmed by 3 bases and J by 0 bases, 13 bases remained unmatched. The CDR3 is made up of 18 amino acids. Germline V gene data show CDR1 as MNHNS and CDR2 as SASEGT. CDR3 residues: CASSDRIPTGALSYEQYF. DNA for the CDR3: TGTGCCAGCAGTGACCGAATTCCGACAGGGGCCCTCTCCTACGAGCAGTACTTC.

The chain couples TRBV5-4 to TRBJ2-1; 13 nucleotides match TRBD2. Looked up from germline, CDR1 is SGHNT and CDR2 is YYREEE (reference sequence). Losses at the gene ends were 4 bases for V and 6 bases for J; bases not matched to a gene: 7. The CDR3 loop spans 16 amino acids. CDR3: CASSPGGLAGPNEQFF. The DNA of the CDR3 is TGTGCCAGCAGCCCGGGGGGACTAGCGGGACCCAATGAGCAGTTCTTC.

The CDR3 DNA sequence: TGTGCCTGGAGTGCTCTCTCTGGGGCCAACGTCCTGACTTTC. It encodes CAWSALSGANVLTF. The rearrangement uses TRBV30 and TRBJ2-6; D not resolved. This CDR3 has 14 residues. V lost 1 base and J 0 bases, leaving 4 bases between the germline ends. The germline gives CDR1 GTSNPN, CDR2 SVGIG (reference sequence).

V gene TRBV27 combines with J gene TRBJ1-2, with D possibly TRBD1 on 5 matching bases. V lost 1 base and J 8 bases, leaving 17 bases between the germline ends. The germline gives CDR1 MNHEY, CDR2 SMNVEV (reference sequence). CDR3 length equals 15 residues. CDR3 in amino acids: CASSLLGPLPGGYTF. As DNA, the CDR3 is TGTGCCAGCAGTTTATTGGGGCCGTTGCCGGGAGGCTACACCTTC.

The V and J genes are TRBV6-6 and TRBJ2-7; D may be TRBD2 (5 bases). Germline CDR1 reads MNHNY; CDR2 reads SVGAGI (reference sequence). CDR3 size: 13 residues. Trimming pared 6 bases from V and 3 bases from J, leaving 12 bases between. As DNA, the CDR3 is TGTGCCAGCAGCGCAGACTACAACTACGAGCAGTACTTC. It encodes CASSADYNYEQYF.

This sequence joins TRBV2 and TRBJ2-2; 10 bases map to TRBD2. This CDR3 is built from 17 residues. The V and J ends lost 4 bases and 4 bases, in that order; junction bases with no gene match: 9. CDR1 and CDR2 (germline): SNHLY, FYNNEI. For the CDR3, the DNA is TGTGCCAGCAGTGCCAGAGCGGGGGGGCCCGGCACCGGGGAGCTGTTTTTT. This encodes CASSARAGGPGTGELFF.

The chain couples TRBV5-4 to TRBJ1-2; D gene unclear. V lost 4 bases to trimming and J lost 4 bases, with 11 bases between them. Germline V gene sequence: CDR1 SGHNT, CDR2 YYREEE (reference sequence). The CDR3 consists of 13 residues. CDR3: CASSARAVYGYTF. DNA of the CDR3: TGTGCCAGCAGCGCCCGGGCCGTCTATGGCTACACCTTC.

The chain couples TRBV15 to TRBJ2-1; 13 bases map to TRBD2. The trim removed 3 bases at V and 8 bases at J, leaving 7 bases unmatched. This CDR3 has 16 residues. Germline V gene data show CDR1 as LNHNV and CDR2 as YYDKDF (reference sequence). DNA for the CDR3: TGTGCCACCAGCAGGCGGACTAGCGGGAGAGACGATGAGCAGTTCTTC. Translated, it gives CATSRRTSGRDDEQFF.

The chain carries TRBV28 and TRBJ2-3; the D gene is possibly TRBD1 (6 bases). Trimming took off 8 bases at V and 0 bases at J, with 21 bases between the two ends. The CDR3 is 17 amino acids. Germline V gene lookup returns CDR1 MDHEN and CDR2 SYDVKM. The CDR3 DNA reads TGTGCCAGCCCCCCCTCACAGGGTCTCTCTAGCACAGATACGCAGTATTTT. Its protein is CASPPSQGLSSTDTQYF.

This chain uses TRBV6-6 with TRBJ2-7; 10 positions match TRBD2. CDR3 size: 14 residues. Looked up from germline, CDR1 is MNHNY and CDR2 is SVGAGI (reference sequence). Trimming cost V 6 bases and J 6 bases; bases outside gene matches: 8. The DNA of the CDR3 is TGTGCCAGCAGCTCCGGGACTAGCGTGGTCGAGCAGTACTTC. Translating gives CASSSGTSVVEQYF.

This chain uses TRBV14 with TRBJ1-1, with TRBD1 as a possible D gene (6 bases). Trimming removed 4 bases from V and 6 bases from J, with 15 bases in between. Germline V gene lookup returns CDR1 SGHDN and CDR2 FVKESK. This CDR3 contains 14 residues. CDR3 amino acids: CASSRGGRVAEAFF. The CDR3 bases are TGTGCCAGCAGCCGGGGGGGGCGAGTCGCTGAAGCTTTCTTT.

The V call is TRBV19, the J call TRBJ2-5; D uncertain. Germline lookup yields CDR1 LNHDA and CDR2 SQIVND (reference sequence). This CDR3 region has 13 residues. V was clipped by 0 bases and J by 2 bases, with 4 bases between them. The CDR3 DNA reads TGTGCCAGTAGTATAGAGCGGCAAGAGACCCAGTACTTC. Its protein product is CASSIERQETQYF.

The gene calls are TRBV19 and TRBJ1-3; D not resolved. In germline, CDR1 is LNHDA, CDR2 SQIVND (reference sequence). The CDR3 totals 14 residues. V lost 5 bases and J 0 bases, leaving 8 bases between the germline ends. Here the CDR3 DNA reads TGTGCCAGTAGTCTCCTTTTCTCTGGAAACACCATATATTTT. This encodes CASSLLFSGNTIYF.